This T cell receptor (beta chain) was sequenced for a study of spatial heterogeneity in lung cancer (dated by TCRdb to between 2017 and 2020). In terms of the full investigation: Beta-chain transcripts were consistently detected in greater numbers than alpha-chain transcripts, which likely reflected higher beta-chain transcript abundance. In tumor regions, TCR transcript counts showed a strong correlation with a T cell transcriptional module score from matched bulk RNA-seq. In the raw uncorrected reads, each unique combination of TCR and UMI appeared more than ten times on average. The study quantitatively compared TCR alpha and beta repertoires across multiple tumor regions, matched nontumor lung and blood in non-small cell lung cancer. Nonsynonymous mutation counts, determined by whole-exome sequencing of tumor tissue, were related to features of the TCR repertoire. At surgery, both alpha and beta chains were TCR-sequenced in some 220 tumor regions, fewer than 85 matched nontumor lung samples and some 56 PBMC samples.

The library was produced with 5' RACE. The reads were generated on a NextSeq 500. In the TCR library protocol, a unique molecular identifier was attached to each TCR cDNA molecule so that PCR and sequencing errors could be corrected. Per the authors' processing: TCR identification, UMI-based error correction and CDR3 extraction were performed with Decombinator tools. Expanded TCRs were defined as those above a frequency of 2 per 1,000, corresponding to the top 1% of the tumor frequency distribution. Expanded tumor TCRs statistically deemed absent (corrected P<0.05) from at least one tumor region were classed as regional, and all other expanded tumor TCRs were classed as ubiquitous. Renyi diversity was calculated using the R vegan package after each repertoire was subsampled 100 times to 5,000 TCRs. To build CDR3 similarity networks, amino acid triplet string-kernel similarity was used, and CDR3s were connected when their pairwise similarity was above 0.82. TCRdb trimmed public reads at Q25 via fastp, called clones via MiXCR and kept in-frame beta chains. Merged by CDR3 protein, the rows form single entries marked with the most common genes and DNA. TCRdb assigned the V and J calls; the authors' analysis was not used. The sample table lists tens of thousands of distinct CDR3 sequences, approximately 15% of them with a count of one. The ten largest clones capture roughly 30% of the sample.

On the study overall, not on this receptor specifically: Counts of ubiquitous and regional expanded TCRs were found to correlate with counts of ubiquitous and regional nonsynonymous mutations, respectively. Additional single-cell paired TCR alpha and beta sequencing was considered necessary to confirm, at a functional level, the hypothesis that regional TCRs recognize regional mutations. The number of expanded intratumoral alpha and beta TCRs correlated with the tumor nonsynonymous mutation count. Estimated TCR-seq coverage of tumor T cells was only 7% to 8.5% for alpha chains and about 12% for beta chains.

The time point label on this specimen signifies: sample taken at primary tumor resection. The donors were more than 65 patients from the lung TRACERx cohort who had early-stage, untreated non-small cell lung cancer. Without any cell sorting, TCR sequencing was performed on whole RNA extracted either from tumor and nontumor lung tissue or from cryopreserved PBMC samples. Only patients with enough RNA available from two or more tumor regions were chosen for TCR sequencing. Before being selected, tumor and adjacent nontumor lung specimens were reviewed by a lung pathologist. From cysteine to phenylalanine, the CDR3 is 15 amino acids long. Only CDR3 DNA is held: 45 bases, read in frame from base 1. Trimming at the junction amounts to 5 bases on V and 2 bases on J, and the germline ends lie 12 bases apart. Of note for this clonotype: What this receptor recognizes is not known. Base quality data are lacking; no much larger clone is found one base away.

Material: lung tumor tissue, obtained at surgery. The sequence was collected from a female donor with early-stage non-small cell lung cancer. The chain joins TRBV12-3 or TRBV12-4 to TRBJ2-2, and the D gene may be TRBD1, 6 bases matching. The CDR3 here reads CASSPATGNTGELFF. The bases are TGTGCCAGCAGTCCGGCGACAGGAAACACCGGGGAGCTGTTTTTT.